This TCR beta chain is drawn from a study of T-cell memory formation after mild COVID-19. As for the study in general: Largely, TCR clusters stayed within a single donor. Study results and limitations: Clones which contracted sat mainly in CM and EM if CD4+, and in EMRA if CD8+.

The length of the CDR3 is 18 residues. CDR1 is SEHNR, CDR2 FQNEAQ, per germline (reference sequence). Trimming took 0 bases from V and 0 from J; bases not matched to a gene: 8. On this clonotype: Its antigen is as yet unknown.

TCRdb processed the 5' RACE reads anew with MiXCR; each CDR3 protein has one entry. The table includes about 400,000 distinct CDR3 sequences, 20% to 30% detected once. Sequencing was carried out using PBMCs or a T cell subset sorted from them (not recorded which). This clonotype originated in an adult woman who had mild COVID-19 (a few samples of this study predate the infection). Cell type and time point are not known. The chain has TRBV7-9 and TRBJ1-2; 9 nucleotides match TRBD1. The CDR3 bases are TGTGCCAGCAGCTTAGCGCGGACAGGGGATGGTGCTAACTATGGCTACACCTTC. Amino acid sequence: CASSLARTGDGANYGYTF.